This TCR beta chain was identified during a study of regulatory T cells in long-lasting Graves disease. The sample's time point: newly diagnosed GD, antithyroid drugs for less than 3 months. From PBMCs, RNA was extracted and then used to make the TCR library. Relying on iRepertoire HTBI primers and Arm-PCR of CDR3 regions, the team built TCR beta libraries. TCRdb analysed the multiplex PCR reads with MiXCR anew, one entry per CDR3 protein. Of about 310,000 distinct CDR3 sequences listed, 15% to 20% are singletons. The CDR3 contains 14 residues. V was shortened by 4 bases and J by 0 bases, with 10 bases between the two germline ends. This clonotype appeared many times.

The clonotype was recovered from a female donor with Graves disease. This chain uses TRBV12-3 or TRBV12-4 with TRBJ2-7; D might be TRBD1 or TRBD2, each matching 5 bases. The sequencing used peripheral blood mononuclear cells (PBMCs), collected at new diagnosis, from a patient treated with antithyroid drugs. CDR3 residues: CASSSWDGSYEQYF. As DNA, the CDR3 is TGTGCCAGCAGTTCCTGGGACGGCTCCTACGAGCAGTACTTC.